The rows below give T cell receptor beta chains drawn from one sample of a study of blood T cells in healthy people across ages. TCRdb reprocessed the 5' RACE reads via MiXCR and lists one record per CDR3 protein. Among roughly 800,000 distinct CDR3 sequences listed, 58% were seen once. The specimen was blood. These receptors came from a man aged 25 to 45 in good health. The CDR3 runs from the conserved cysteine through the conserved F or W. The D gene is left open where the match is weak. Size is omitted from some rows. Given values are once, few, many or a class for expanded clones.

CDR3 DNA	CDR3 protein	clone size	V gene	J gene	D gene
TGTGCCAGCAGCCCAGGGGCGGCAACTAATGAAAAACTGTTTTTT	CASSPGAATNEKLFF	.	TRBV7-6	TRBJ1-4	.
TGTGCCATCAAGTCCGAGACAGGGGGGTACGAGCAGTACTTC	CAIKSETGGYEQYF	.	TRBV10-3	TRBJ2-7	TRBD1
TGTGCCAGCAGCTTAGTAGCGGGAGGCTCCAATGAGCAGTTCTTC	CASSLVAGGSNEQFF	.	TRBV7-2	TRBJ2-1	TRBD2
TGTGCCAGCAGCCGACTCCCGGGACTCAGCAATGAGCAGTTCTTC	CASSRLPGLSNEQFF	.	TRBV28	TRBJ2-1	.
TGTGCCAGCAGCTTAGGGGCACTAGCGTCCTACAATGAGCAGTTCTTC	CASSLGALASYNEQFF	.	TRBV7-9	TRBJ2-1	TRBD2
TGTGCCAGCTTAGCTAGCGGGAGGACGAATGAGCAGTACTTC	CASLASGRTNEQYF	.	TRBV6-1	TRBJ2-7	TRBD2
TGCGCCAGCAGCTCTGAGACAGGTGGAGATACGCAGTATTTT	CASSSETGGDTQYF	.	TRBV5-1	TRBJ2-3	.
TGTGCCACCAGTGTTACTTCCTACCTAGCGGGAGAAGTGAATGAGCAGTTCTTC	CATSVTSYLAGEVNEQFF	few	TRBV24-1	TRBJ2-1	TRBD2
TGTGCCAGCGGCGGAACAGGGCAGGGAGGGATTCAGTACTTC	CASGGTGQGGIQYF	.	TRBV28	TRBJ2-4	.
TGCAGTGCTAGAGATAGGTGGGGCGACAGCACAGATACGCAGTATTTT	CSARDRWGDSTDTQYF	.	TRBV20-1	TRBJ2-3	.
TGTGCCACCAGCAGATCGACCCGATTGAACACTGAAGCTTTCTTT	CATSRSTRLNTEAFF	.	TRBV15	TRBJ1-1	.
TGTGCCTGCAGTCTCCCCCTAAATGAGCAGTTCTTC	CACSLPLNEQFF	.	TRBV28	TRBJ2-1	.
TGCAGTGCGTCCCCACCAGGACAGAGTTTCGTCTACGAGCAGTACTTC	CSASPPGQSFVYEQYF	.	TRBV20-1	TRBJ2-7	.
TGTGCCAGCAGCCCTTACGGATGGAGCCAAGAGACCCAGTACTTC	CASSPYGWSQETQYF	.	TRBV6-2/TRBV6-3	TRBJ2-5	.
TGTGCCAGCAGAGCGACCGGACTAGCCGCAGAGACCCAGTACTTC	CASRATGLAAETQYF	.	TRBV27	TRBJ2-5	TRBD2
TGCGCCAGCAGCTCCCTTCAGCGAAGGGGCAGCGGCTACACCTTC	CASSSLQRRGSGYTF	.	TRBV5-1	TRBJ1-2	.
TGTGCCAGCAGCCAAGGTATGACTAGTATTTCCTACGAGCAGTACTTC	CASSQGMTSISYEQYF	once	TRBV3-1	TRBJ2-7	.
TGTGCCAGCCGCTCACGGATCGGGGAGCAGTACTTC	CASRSRIGEQYF	.	TRBV28	TRBJ2-7	.
TGTGCCAGCAGCCCACACCCCCGGGACAGGGGGGACGATGAGCAGTTCTTC	CASSPHPRDRGDDEQFF	.	TRBV6-2/TRBV6-3	TRBJ2-1	TRBD1
TGCAGTGCTAGCGATCCGGGGGAGGGAGGTCACTACGAGCAGTACTTC	CSASDPGEGGHYEQYF	once	TRBV20-1	TRBJ2-7	TRBD2
TGTGCCAGCACTCCACAGGGGCCCAATCCACCCCTCCACTTT	CASTPQGPNPPLHF	.	TRBV12-3/TRBV12-4	TRBJ1-6	TRBD1
TGCAGTGCTAGGGCGCGGCACTCCTACGAGCAGTACTTC	CSARARHSYEQYF	.	TRBV20-1	TRBJ2-7	.
TGCAGGGCTAGTTCTCTAGCGGGAGTGGAAGAGACCCAGTACTTC	CRASSLAGVEETQYF	.	TRBV20-1	TRBJ2-5	TRBD2
TGCGCCAGCAGTTTGGACCTGGGACAGGGAGGCACCTTC	CASSLDLGQGGTF	.	TRBV5-1	TRBJ1-2	TRBD1
TGTGCCAGCAGATCGACAGGGGATGGCTACACCTTC	CASRSTGDGYTF	few	TRBV2	TRBJ1-2	TRBD1
TGTGCCAGCAGCCAGACAGGGAGCGGGAGCTTCTACGAGCAGTACTTC	CASSQTGSGSFYEQYF	.	TRBV4-2	TRBJ2-7	.
TGCGCCAGCAAATATAGGCCGGACCAAGAGACCCAGTACTTC	CASKYRPDQETQYF	.	TRBV10-2	TRBJ2-5	.
TGTGCCAGCAGCTTAGGGCTAGGGAACTACGAGCAGTACTTC	CASSLGLGNYEQYF	few	TRBV7-2	TRBJ2-7	.
TGTGCCAGCAGCTTCAGGGACAGGGGATACAATGAGCAGTTCTTC	CASSFRDRGYNEQFF	few	TRBV11-2	TRBJ2-1	TRBD1
TGTGCCAGCAGCCAAGAAAGGGATGAGCAGTTCTTC	CASSQERDEQFF	few	TRBV3-1	TRBJ2-1	.
TGCGCCAGCAGCCCTGGGGCAGGGAGCTCCTATAATTCACCCCTCCACTTT	CASSPGAGSSYNSPLHF	.	TRBV5-1	TRBJ1-6	.
TGTGCCAGCAGCGGGAAAACAGGCTTCTATGGCTACACCTTC	CASSGKTGFYGYTF	few	TRBV4-2	TRBJ1-2	.
TGTGCCAGCCTTCGACTAGCGGGAGCAGATACGCAGTATTTT	CASLRLAGADTQYF	.	TRBV2	TRBJ2-3	TRBD2
TGCAGTGCTAGATCTTTGGCGTTCAATCAGCCCCAGCATTTT	CSARSLAFNQPQHF	.	TRBV20-1	TRBJ1-5	.
TGTGCCAGCAGCCCGCAGGGACAGGTGAATTACGAGCAGTACTTC	CASSPQGQVNYEQYF	.	TRBV7-9	TRBJ2-7	TRBD1
TGCGCCAGCAGCTTGGTGGCTAGCGGGAGTGCTCAGTTCTTC	CASSLVASGSAQFF	.	TRBV5-1	TRBJ2-1	TRBD2
TGTGCCAGCAGCCGATTTCCAGGGACAGGAACCCCCTACGAGCAGTACTTC	CASSRFPGTGTPYEQYF	.	TRBV7-8	TRBJ2-7	TRBD1
TGTGCCAGCAGGCCCCTAGCGGGAAGCTCCGACGAGCAGTACTTC	CASRPLAGSSDEQYF	.	TRBV3-1	TRBJ2-7	TRBD2
TGTGCCAGCAGCCCTGTGGTACAGATCAATGAGCAGTACTTC	CASSPVVQINEQYF	.	TRBV7-9	TRBJ2-5	.
TGCAGTGCAAAGCTGAGCGCAGATACGCAGTATTTT	CSAKLSADTQYF	once	TRBV20-1	TRBJ2-3	.
TGTGCCAGCAGTTTGGCGGGAGGCACCCTTCCCTACGAGCAGTACTTC	CASSLAGGTLPYEQYF	.	TRBV28	TRBJ2-7	TRBD2
TGTGCCTGGAGTGCCGACAGGAGCTACGAGCAGTACTTC	CAWSADRSYEQYF	.	TRBV30	TRBJ2-7	.
TGTGCCACCAGAGGCCAGGTCAATTCACCCCTCCACTTT	CATRGQVNSPLHF	.	TRBV15	TRBJ1-6	.
TGCAGCGTTGGCAGAAGGGAGTATGGCTACACCTTC	CSVGRREYGYTF	.	TRBV29-1	TRBJ1-2	.
TGTGCCAGCAGCCCAGTGGCGGGGGCGGATACGCAGTATTTT	CASSPVAGADTQYF	.	TRBV6-5	TRBJ2-3	.
TGTGCCAGCAGCGTAGTCGGTAGGGAGACCCAGTACTTC	CASSVVGRETQYF	few	TRBV9	TRBJ2-5	.
TGCAGCGGCGGGAGGGAGAGGAATGAGCAGTTCTTC	CSGGRERNEQFF	few	TRBV29-1	TRBJ2-1	TRBD2
TGTGCCAGCAGCTTATCCGGGACTAGCGGGGAGTGGGGCAATGAGCAGTTCTTC	CASSLSGTSGEWGNEQFF	.	TRBV7-3	TRBJ2-1	TRBD2
TGCAGCGGGCAGGGAGCAGATACGCAGTATTTT	CSGQGADTQYF	medium-sized	TRBV20-1	TRBJ2-3	.
TGCGCCAGCAGTATTACGGCATCGACCTATGGCTACACCTTC	CASSITASTYGYTF	.	TRBV5-1	TRBJ1-2	.
TGTGCCAGCAGTCCGGTCCATGGCTACACCTTC	CASSPVHGYTF	.	TRBV12-3/TRBV12-4	TRBJ1-2	.
TGTGCCAGCAGCGTAGAGTGGGAAGCCTACGAGCAGTACTTC	CASSVEWEAYEQYF	.	TRBV9	TRBJ2-7	.
TGTGCCAGCAGCCACAACCGGGGCAATCCCACCTTC	CASSHNRGNPTF	.	TRBV9	TRBJ1-2	.